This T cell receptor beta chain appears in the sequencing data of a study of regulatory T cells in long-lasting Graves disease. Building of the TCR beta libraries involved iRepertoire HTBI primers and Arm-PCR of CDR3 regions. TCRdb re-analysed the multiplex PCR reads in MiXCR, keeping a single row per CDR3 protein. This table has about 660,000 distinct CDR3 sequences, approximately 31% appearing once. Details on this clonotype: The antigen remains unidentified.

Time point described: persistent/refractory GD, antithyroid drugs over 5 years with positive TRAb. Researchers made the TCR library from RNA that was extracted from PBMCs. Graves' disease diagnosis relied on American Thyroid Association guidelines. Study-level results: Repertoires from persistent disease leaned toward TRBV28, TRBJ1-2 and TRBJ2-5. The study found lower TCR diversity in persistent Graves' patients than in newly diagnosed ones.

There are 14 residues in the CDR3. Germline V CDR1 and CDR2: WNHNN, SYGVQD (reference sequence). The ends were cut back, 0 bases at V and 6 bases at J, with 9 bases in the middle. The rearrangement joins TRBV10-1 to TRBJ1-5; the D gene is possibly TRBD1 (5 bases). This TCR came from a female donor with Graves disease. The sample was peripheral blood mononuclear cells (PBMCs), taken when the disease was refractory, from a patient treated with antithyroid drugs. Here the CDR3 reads CASSESGTGQPQHF. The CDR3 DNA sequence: TGCGCCAGCAGTGAGTCGGGGACGGGTCAGCCCCAGCATTTT.